The clone carrying this TCR beta chain has just a few counts. The data were obtained in a study of OX40 agonist ivuxolimab in advanced cancers. For the study at large: Treatment received earlier with anti-PD-1, anti-PD-L1 or anti-CTLA-4 agents was allowed, and around 36% had some.

Here immunoSEQ multiplex PCR was the method, and the copy in TCRdb shows in-frame clones only, minus some. The sample comprises tens of thousands of clones, around 77% of which are singletons, and 21% rests with the top ten. Trimming cost V 6 bases and J 3 bases, with 9 bases left between them. CDR1 DFQATT and CDR2 SNEGSKA come from the germline V gene (reference sequence). CDR3 length: 11 residues. The specimen comprised CD4+ or CD8+ T cells sorted from blood, sampled in a trial of the OX40 agonist ivuxolimab. The receptor was isolated from an adult with an advanced solid tumor such as melanoma, head and neck, liver or kidney cancer. The J gene is TRBJ2-7, the V gene TRBV20-1; D not certain. CDR3 bases: TGCAGTGCCCCCGTGGGCTACGAGCAGTACTTC. Protein: CSAPVGYEQYF.